The rows below give T cell receptor beta chains drawn from one sample of a study of blood T cell repertoires in COVID-19. Data came from immunoSEQ multiplex PCR; TCRdb stores just in-frame clones and leaves some out. This table holds 150,000 or so clones, over 60% found once. The sequenced sample consisted of PBMCs or T cells enriched from blood (not recorded which). The receptors were gathered from a woman aged 50 to 60 who had recovered from COVID-19. Both conserved end residues are part of each CDR3. D genes are given only for firm matches. Size tells how often a clone was seen (once, few, many) or the class of an expanded clone, and some rows leave it out.

>TRBD2|TRBV4-1|TRBJ2-5|-
TGCGCCAGCAGCCAAGTGTCAGCGGGATGGTCGGAGACCCAGTACTTC
CASSQVSAGWSETQYF
>-|TRBV27|TRBJ1-6|-
TGTGCCAGCAGTTTAAACAGGGAGAATTCACCCCTCCACTTT
CASSLNRENSPLHF
>-|TRBV6-5|TRBJ1-5|-
TGTGCCAGCAGTTACTCGAAACAGCACAATCAGCCCCAGCATTTT
CASSYSKQHNQPQHF
>-|TRBV5-4|TRBJ1-1|-
TGTGCCAGTCGAACCAACAGAAACACTGAAGCTTTCTTT
CASRTNRNTEAFF
>-|TRBV3-1/TRBV3-2|TRBJ1-4|-
TGTGCCAGCAGCCCGAAACAGGGTTGGTTTGAAAAACTGTTTTTT
CASSPKQGWFEKLFF
>-|TRBV6-5|TRBJ1-1|-
TGTGCCAGCAGTTACTCGAAGATAGCCTTGAACACTGAAGCTTTCTTT
CASSYSKIALNTEAFF
>-|TRBV5-1|TRBJ1-3|-
TGCGCCAGCAGCTTGGAACAGCCTGGAAACACCATATATTTT
CASSLEQPGNTIYF
>TRBD1|TRBV9|TRBJ1-6|-
TGTGCCAGCAGCGTAGGGGGACAGGGTGGTAATTCACCCCTCCACTTT
CASSVGGQGGNSPLHF
>-|TRBV4-1|TRBJ1-4|-
TGCGCCAGCAGCCCTGCGGCCGGGTCCGCAACTAATGAAAAACTGTTTTTT
CASSPAAGSATNEKLFF
>TRBD1|TRBV10-2|TRBJ1-1|-
TGCGCCAGCAACCCGGGACAGGCGAACACTGAAGCTTTCTTT
CASNPGQANTEAFF
>-|TRBV7-9|TRBJ1-2|-
TGTGCCAGCAGCTCCCCCACCGGGAATGATGGCTACACCTTC
CASSSPTGNDGYTF
>-|TRBV3-1/TRBV3-2|TRBJ1-5|-
TGTGCCAGCAGCCAAGGGGGGGGCGGGAGCAATCAGCCCCAGCATTTT
CASSQGGGGSNQPQHF
>-|TRBV30|TRBJ2-2|-
TGTGCCTGGAGTGTACTAGGGTACACCGGGGAGCTGTTTTTT
CAWSVLGYTGELFF
>-|TRBV27|TRBJ2-2|once
TGTGCCAGCAGTTTATCCCCTCAGGCCGGGGAGCTGTTTTTT
CASSLSPQAGELFF
>-|TRBV18|TRBJ1-1|-
TGTGCCAGCTCACCCAACAGGGAAGCTGGCACTGAAGCTTTCTTT
CASSPNREAGTEAFF
>TRBD2|TRBV7-8|TRBJ2-1|many
TGTGCCAGCAGGGGTACAGCGGGGGAAAACAATGAGCAGTTCTTC
CASRGTAGENNEQFF
>-|TRBV6-5|TRBJ1-3|-
TGTGCCAGCAGATCGACTCCGGCCTCTGGAAACACCATATATTTT
CASRSTPASGNTIYF
>-|TRBV12-2|TRBJ2-5|few
TGTGCAAGTCGCTTAGCGCTGGCTAGCGGGGGGGAGACCCAGTACTTC
CASRLALASGGETQYF
>TRBD1|TRBV5-1|TRBJ1-1|-
TGCGCCAGCAGACAGACAGGGGGCGTAGATGCTTTCTTT
CASRQTGGVDAFF
>TRBD1|TRBV28|TRBJ1-1|-
TGTGCCAGCAGTACGGGACAGCCGAACACTGAAGCTTTCTTT
CASSTGQPNTEAFF
>-|TRBV3-1/TRBV3-2|TRBJ2-2|-
TGTGCCAGCAGCCAAGATCTCGGGGGAACCGGGGAGCTGTTTTTT
CASSQDLGGTGELFF
>-|TRBV11-2|TRBJ1-1|-
TGTGCCAGCAGCTTTTCCCCGGGACAATCGAACACTGAAGCTTTCTTT
CASSFSPGQSNTEAFF
>-|TRBV28|TRBJ1-2|-
TGTGCCAGCAGTGCCGACAGGTCTCTGTATGGCTACACCTTC
CASSADRSLYGYTF
>TRBD1|TRBV9|TRBJ1-1|-
TGTGCCAGCAGCGGAGGCAGGGACAGGGAGTTTGAAGCTTTCTTT
CASSGGRDREFEAFF
>-|TRBV30|TRBJ1-4|once
TGTGCCTGGAGTGTAGGGGGAACATGGGATGAAAAACTGTTTTTT
CAWSVGGTWDEKLFF
>-|TRBV5-1|TRBJ1-3|-
TGCGCCAGCAGCTTGGCCGGCCTAGCCTCTGGAAACACCATATATTTT
CASSLAGLASGNTIYF
>TRBD1|TRBV30|TRBJ1-5|-
TGTGCCGCCGGGACAGGGGGAAACAATCAGCCCCAGCATTTT
CAAGTGGNNQPQHF
>TRBD1|TRBV28|TRBJ2-6|once
TGTGCCAGCAGTTCCCCAGGGGGCGTAGGTGGGGCCAACGTCCTGACTTTC
CASSSPGGVGGANVLTF
>TRBD1|TRBV18|TRBJ1-1|-
TGTGCCAGCTCACCGTCCCGGGACAGGGAGAACACTGAAGCTTTCTTT
CASSPSRDRENTEAFF
>-|TRBV2|TRBJ2-5|-
TGTGCCAGCAGTAGGAGGGGTATTAGGCAAGAGACCCAGTACTTC
CASSRRGIRQETQYF
>TRBD2|TRBV18|TRBJ2-5|once
TGTGCCAGCTCACTGGACCCGGGGGGGACCCAGTACTTC
CASSLDPGGTQYF
>-|TRBV6-5|TRBJ2-7|-
TGTGCCACCAGGGTGTTGAGGGCCTTAGCCTACGAGCAGTACTTC
CATRVLRALAYEQYF
>TRBD1|TRBV25-1|TRBJ1-6|-
TGTGCCAGCAAGGGACAGGGGAGTCGAAATTCACCCCTCCACTTT
CASKGQGSRNSPLHF
>TRBD1|TRBV4-1|TRBJ1-4|-
TGCGCCAGCAGCCAAAGATCAAGCCCAGGGGGCCTAAGGCAGTCAGCTAATGAAAAACTGTTTTTT
CASSQRSSPGGLRQSANEKLFF
>TRBD2|TRBV19|TRBJ2-5|-
TGTGCCAGTAGTATGCCTAGCGGGGGCCAAGAGACCCAGTACTTC
CASSMPSGGQETQYF
>TRBD1|TRBV9|TRBJ2-7|-
TGTGCCAGCAGCTCTCAGACAGGGATAGACGAGCAGTACTTC
CASSSQTGIDEQYF
>-|TRBV7-9|TRBJ1-2|-
TGTGCCAGCACCCCCGAGAGGTACTATGGCTACACCTTC
CASTPERYYGYTF
>-|TRBV7-9|TRBJ2-4|-
TGTGCCAGCAGCTTAGGAGGGGGAGACATTCAGTACTTC
CASSLGGGDIQYF
>TRBD1|TRBV5-1|TRBJ1-2|-
TGCGCCAGCAGCTTGGCCAGGACAGGCAATTTGGGCTATGGCTACACCTTC
CASSLARTGNLGYGYTF
>TRBD2|TRBV7-6|TRBJ2-1|-
TGTGCCAGCAGCTCCCGACTAGCGGGGCAGAATGAGCAGTTCTTC
CASSSRLAGQNEQFF
>-|TRBV24-1|TRBJ2-1|-
TGTGCCACCAGTGATCCGCAAGGCAGGGGCCAAACATGCTCCTACAATGAGCAGTTCTTC
CATSDPQGRGQTCSYNEQFF
>TRBD1|TRBV25-1|TRBJ1-5|-
TGTGCCAGCAGCCCCGGGACAGGGGTCGATCAGCCCCAGCATTTT
CASSPGTGVDQPQHF
>-|TRBV30|TRBJ1-4|few
TGTGCCTGGAATAGCTTCGGCGAAAAACTGTTTTTT
CAWNSFGEKLFF
>-|TRBV12-3/TRBV12-4|TRBJ1-1|-
TGTGCCAGCAGTCGCTCGATTCAGACAGAAGCTTTCTTT
CASSRSIQTEAFF
>-|TRBV9|TRBJ1-3|-
TGTGCCAGCAGCGTAGGTCCCCCCAGGGTTGGAAACACCATATATTTT
CASSVGPPRVGNTIYF
>TRBD1|TRBV9|TRBJ1-6|once
TGTGCCAGCAGCACCGGACAGGAAAATTCACCCCTCCACTTT
CASSTGQENSPLHF
>TRBD1|TRBV30|TRBJ1-2|-
TGTGCCTGGAGCGGCGGACAGGCTAACCTCTATGGCTACACCTTC
CAWSGGQANLYGYTF
>-|TRBV19|TRBJ2-4|-
TGTGCCAGTAGGGCCGGAGTCGGGGTAGCCAAAAACATTCAGTACTTC
CASRAGVGVAKNIQYF